The text below deals with one TCR beta chain. As yet, its antigen is unknown. As for time point: week 35, safety follow-up. Mutant IDH1 20-mer peptide, at 300 ug, made up each vaccine dose, with topical imiquimod. The patients were given eight vaccinations, one each in weeks 1, 3, 5, 7, 11, 15, 19 and 23. Donor tumors were new WHO grade 3 or 4 IDH1-mutant, ATRX-lost astrocytomas. The assay was immunoSEQ multiplex PCR, and TCRdb's table has in-frame clones only and misses some. The sample lists roughly 68,000 clones; 60% to 75% were seen once. This CDR3 comprises 15 residues. Germline values: CDR1 LGHNA, CDR2 YSLEER. The V gene lost 0 bases and the J gene lost 1 base, with 10 bases spanning the gap. This entry comes from a study of a mutant IDH1 vaccine in newly diagnosed glioma. The wider study: Vaccine administration was initiated 4-6 weeks following radiotherapy alone, or with temozolomide cycles. Earlier care involved radiotherapy, temozolomide, or both, and the majority received both.

This TCR was sampled from a man in his forties or fifties with glioma. The source material was PBMCs, sampled from a glioma patient whose treatment included an IDH1 peptide vaccine. This chain links TRBV4-3 with TRBJ2-7; D gene ambiguous. The CDR3 spells CASSQDSYSSYEQYF. The CDR3 DNA is TGCGCCAGCAGCCAAGATTCTTACAGTTCCTACGAGCAGTACTTC.